This paragraph covers one T cell receptor beta chain sequence. Its antigen is currently unknown. Germline V CDR1 and CDR2: SGHTA, FQGNSA. V was shortened by 1 base and J by 0 bases, with 7 bases between the two germline ends. The CDR3 totals 15 residues. This sample stems from a study of T cell repertoires in cytomegalovirus infection. Study as a whole: Signatures in public TCR beta sequences pointed to both CMV infection and matching HLA type. Whole-study findings and limits: HLA-C-restricted CMV clonotypes gave the most frequent clonotype in two of eight donors. Totalled public TCR beta family frequency picked out people who carried CMV plus the relevant HLA.

TCRdb re-called the reads with MiXCR, one entry per CDR3 protein. The repertoire consists of 830,000 or so distinct CDR3 sequences, with around a third occurring once and the leading ten covering roughly an eighth. Source: cultured CD8+ T cells from PBMCs, taken from culture after CMV antigen stimulation. This sequence joins TRBV7-2 and TRBJ2-1; D is undetermined. The receptor's source is a human donor in good health (CMV status not recorded). Some clones in this sample may be carry-over from other donors' samples. The CDR3 here is CASSLERPSYNEQFF. CDR3 nucleotides: TGTGCCAGCAGCTTAGAACGTCCCTCCTACAATGAGCAGTTCTTC.